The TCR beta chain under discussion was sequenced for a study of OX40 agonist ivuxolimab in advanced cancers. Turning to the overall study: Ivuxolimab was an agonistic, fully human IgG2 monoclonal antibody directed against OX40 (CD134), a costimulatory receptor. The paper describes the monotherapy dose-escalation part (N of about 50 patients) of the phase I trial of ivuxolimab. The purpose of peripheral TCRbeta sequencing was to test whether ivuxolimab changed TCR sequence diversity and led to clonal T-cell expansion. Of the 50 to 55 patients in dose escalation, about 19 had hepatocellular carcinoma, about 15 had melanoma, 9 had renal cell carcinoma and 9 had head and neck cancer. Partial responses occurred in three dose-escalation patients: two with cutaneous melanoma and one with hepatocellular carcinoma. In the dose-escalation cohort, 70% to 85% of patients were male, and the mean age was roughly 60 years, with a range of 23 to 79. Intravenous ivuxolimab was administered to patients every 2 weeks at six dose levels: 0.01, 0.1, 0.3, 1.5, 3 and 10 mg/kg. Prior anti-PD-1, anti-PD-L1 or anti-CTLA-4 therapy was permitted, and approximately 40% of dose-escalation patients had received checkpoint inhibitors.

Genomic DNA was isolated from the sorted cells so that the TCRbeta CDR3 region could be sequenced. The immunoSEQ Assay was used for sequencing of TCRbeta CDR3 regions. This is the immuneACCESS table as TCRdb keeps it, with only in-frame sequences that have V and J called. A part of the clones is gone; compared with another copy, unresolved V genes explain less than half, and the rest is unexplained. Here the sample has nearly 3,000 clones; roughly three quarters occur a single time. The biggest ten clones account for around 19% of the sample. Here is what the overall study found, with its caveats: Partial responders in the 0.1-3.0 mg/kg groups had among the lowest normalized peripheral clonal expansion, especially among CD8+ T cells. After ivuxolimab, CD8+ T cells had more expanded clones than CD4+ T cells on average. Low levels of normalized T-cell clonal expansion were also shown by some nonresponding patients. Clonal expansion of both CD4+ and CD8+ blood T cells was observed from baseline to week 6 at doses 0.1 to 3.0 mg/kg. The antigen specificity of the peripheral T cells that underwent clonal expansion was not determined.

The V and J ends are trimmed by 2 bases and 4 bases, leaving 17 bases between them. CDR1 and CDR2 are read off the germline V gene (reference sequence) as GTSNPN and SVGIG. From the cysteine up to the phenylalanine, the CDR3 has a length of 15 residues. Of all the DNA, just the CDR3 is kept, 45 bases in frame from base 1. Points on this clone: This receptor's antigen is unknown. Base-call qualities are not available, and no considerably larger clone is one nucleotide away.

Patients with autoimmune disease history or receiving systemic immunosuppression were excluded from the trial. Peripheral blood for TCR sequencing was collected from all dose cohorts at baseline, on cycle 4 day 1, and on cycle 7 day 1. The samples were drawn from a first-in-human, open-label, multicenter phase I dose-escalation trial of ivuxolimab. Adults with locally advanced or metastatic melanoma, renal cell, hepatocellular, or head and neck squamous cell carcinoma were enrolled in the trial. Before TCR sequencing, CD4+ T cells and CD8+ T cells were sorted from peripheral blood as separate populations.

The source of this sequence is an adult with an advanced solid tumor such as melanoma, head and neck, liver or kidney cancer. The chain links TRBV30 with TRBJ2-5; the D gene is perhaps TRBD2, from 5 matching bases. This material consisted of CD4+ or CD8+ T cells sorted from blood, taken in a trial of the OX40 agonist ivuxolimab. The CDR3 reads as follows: CAWSPPRESRETQYF. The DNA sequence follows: TGTGCCTGGAGTCCCCCCCGGGAAAGTCGAGAGACCCAGTACTTC. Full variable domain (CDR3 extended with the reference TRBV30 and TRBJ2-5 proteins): SQTIHQWPATLVQPVGSPLSLECTVEGTSNPNLYWYRQAAGRGLQLLFYSVGIGQISSEVPQNLSASRPQDRQFILSSKKLLLSDSGFYLCAWSPPRESRETQYFGPGTRLLVL.